This is a list of T cell receptor beta chains from one sample in a study of blood T cell repertoires in COVID-19. Measured with immunoSEQ multiplex PCR; TCRdb has only the in-frame clones, and not every one. This sample has about 330,000 clones, with roughly 86% found just once. The sample comprised PBMCs or T cells enriched from blood (not recorded which). The receptors were gathered from a woman aged 25 to 45 who had recovered from COVID-19. Both conserved end residues are part of each CDR3. A D gene is named only where the DNA matches it firmly. Clone size is stated in some rows and not others, as once, few, many or a class when expanded.

cdr3_nt: TGTGCCAGCAGCCCGGGGACAGGGGGGAGGAACACTGAAGCTTTCTTT
cdr3_aa: CASSPGTGGRNTEAFF
clone_size: -
v_call: TRBV7-6
d_call: TRBD1
cdr3_length: 16
j_call: TRBJ1-1

cdr3_nt: TGCGCCAGCAGCTCGGGACTGGCCTACAATGAGCAGTTCTTC
cdr3_aa: CASSSGLAYNEQFF
clone_size: -
v_call: TRBV5-1
d_call: -
cdr3_length: 14
j_call: TRBJ2-1

cdr3_nt: TGTGCCAGCAGCTTAGCGGGGCGGGGAAATTCACCCCTCCACTTT
cdr3_aa: CASSLAGRGNSPLHF
clone_size: few
v_call: TRBV7-8
d_call: -
cdr3_length: 15
j_call: TRBJ1-6

cdr3_nt: TGTGCCAGCAGCGATAAGCGGTTACCCTCCTACAATGAGCAGTTCTTC
cdr3_aa: CASSDKRLPSYNEQFF
clone_size: -
v_call: TRBV9
d_call: -
cdr3_length: 16
j_call: TRBJ2-1

cdr3_nt: TGTGCCAGCAGCTTGGATCTGTCGTCAGCCAAAAACATTCAGTACTTC
cdr3_aa: CASSLDLSSAKNIQYF
clone_size: -
v_call: TRBV5-4
d_call: -
cdr3_length: 16
j_call: TRBJ2-4

cdr3_nt: TGTGCCAGCAGCCTAGGACGGAGCTATGGCTACACCTTC
cdr3_aa: CASSLGRSYGYTF
clone_size: -
v_call: TRBV7-8
d_call: -
cdr3_length: 13
j_call: TRBJ1-2

cdr3_nt: TGTGCCAGCAGCTCTTTGAGACAGGGAGATGGCTACACCTTC
cdr3_aa: CASSSLRQGDGYTF
clone_size: -
v_call: TRBV7-8
d_call: TRBD1
cdr3_length: 14
j_call: TRBJ1-2

cdr3_nt: TGTGCCTGGAGTACTACAGGGTTAGGGGGCTACACCTTC
cdr3_aa: CAWSTTGLGGYTF
clone_size: -
v_call: TRBV30
d_call: -
cdr3_length: 13
j_call: TRBJ1-2

cdr3_nt: TGCGCCAGCAGCTTGGAGGAGGGGAAGAGGGCCACAGATACGCAGTATTTT
cdr3_aa: CASSLEEGKRATDTQYF
clone_size: -
v_call: TRBV5-1
d_call: -
cdr3_length: 17
j_call: TRBJ2-3

cdr3_nt: TGCGCCAGCAGCTTGTCTAGCGGGGGGGCCTTCGATACGCAGTATTTT
cdr3_aa: CASSLSSGGAFDTQYF
clone_size: -
v_call: TRBV5-1
d_call: TRBD2
cdr3_length: 16
j_call: TRBJ2-3

cdr3_nt: TGTGCCAGCACGGAGGGAAATGAGCAGTTCTTC
cdr3_aa: CASTEGNEQFF
clone_size: -
v_call: TRBV2
d_call: -
cdr3_length: 11
j_call: TRBJ2-1

cdr3_nt: TGTGCCAGTAGTATAGCTGCGGGCAGCCTTCCCACAGATACGCAGTATTTT
cdr3_aa: CASSIAAGSLPTDTQYF
clone_size: -
v_call: TRBV19
d_call: -
cdr3_length: 17
j_call: TRBJ2-3

cdr3_nt: TGTGCCAGCAGCTGGGGCCCAAGCTCTGGAAACACCATATATTTT
cdr3_aa: CASSWGPSSGNTIYF
clone_size: once
v_call: TRBV7-2
d_call: -
cdr3_length: 15
j_call: TRBJ1-3

cdr3_nt: TGTGCCAGCAGTCTTAATCGTAAGGTGAGGGCGGGGCAGCCCCAGCATTTT
cdr3_aa: CASSLNRKVRAGQPQHF
clone_size: -
v_call: TRBV28
d_call: -
cdr3_length: 17
j_call: TRBJ1-5

cdr3_nt: TGTGCCAGCAGCCAATTAGGTGGGCGGCAGGGAGAAGCTTTCTTT
cdr3_aa: CASSQLGGRQGEAFF
clone_size: -
v_call: TRBV11-2
d_call: -
cdr3_length: 15
j_call: TRBJ1-1

cdr3_nt: TGTGCCAGCAGACAGCTATCCGGGGCCAACGTCCTGACTTTC
cdr3_aa: CASRQLSGANVLTF
clone_size: -
v_call: TRBV28
d_call: -
cdr3_length: 14
j_call: TRBJ2-6

cdr3_nt: TGTGCCATCAGTGAGGGCAGGGGAAACACTGAAGCTTTCTTT
cdr3_aa: CAISEGRGNTEAFF
clone_size: -
v_call: TRBV10-3
d_call: -
cdr3_length: 14
j_call: TRBJ1-1

cdr3_nt: TGTGCCACCAGTGACTCCGGACAGGGAGGATGGACCGGGGAGCTGTTTTTT
cdr3_aa: CATSDSGQGGWTGELFF
clone_size: -
v_call: TRBV24-1
d_call: TRBD1
cdr3_length: 17
j_call: TRBJ2-2

cdr3_nt: TGTGCCAGCAGGAATAGCGGGGGGGCGGTCATTCAGTACTTC
cdr3_aa: CASRNSGGAVIQYF
clone_size: once
v_call: TRBV6-5
d_call: TRBD2
cdr3_length: 14
j_call: TRBJ2-4

cdr3_nt: TGTGCCAGCAGTTTAAAGGGGAGGCCTGGAAACACCATATATTTT
cdr3_aa: CASSLKGRPGNTIYF
clone_size: -
v_call: TRBV27
d_call: -
cdr3_length: 15
j_call: TRBJ1-3

cdr3_nt: TGTGCCAGCAGTCCAAACCCGGGACTAGCGGGGGGAACAGATACGCAGTATTTT
cdr3_aa: CASSPNPGLAGGTDTQYF
clone_size: -
v_call: TRBV27
d_call: TRBD2
cdr3_length: 18
j_call: TRBJ2-3

cdr3_nt: TGTGCCAGCAGTCCCCAAGCAAAAGATGAGCAGTTCTTC
cdr3_aa: CASSPQAKDEQFF
clone_size: -
v_call: TRBV27
d_call: -
cdr3_length: 13
j_call: TRBJ2-1

cdr3_nt: TGCGCCAGCAGCACGGGACGGGGACCTCGATCCGGGGGCACTGAAGCTTTCTTT
cdr3_aa: CASSTGRGPRSGGTEAFF
clone_size: -
v_call: TRBV5-1
d_call: -
cdr3_length: 18
j_call: TRBJ1-1

cdr3_nt: TGCGCCAGCAGCCTTGCAGCGGGGGGTTACAATGAGCAGTTCTTC
cdr3_aa: CASSLAAGGYNEQFF
clone_size: -
v_call: TRBV5-1
d_call: TRBD2
cdr3_length: 15
j_call: TRBJ2-1

cdr3_nt: TGTGCCAGCAGGCTCCTCGACAGGAACTATGGCTACACCTTC
cdr3_aa: CASRLLDRNYGYTF
clone_size: once
v_call: TRBV5-6
d_call: -
cdr3_length: 14
j_call: TRBJ1-2

cdr3_nt: TGTGCCAGCAGAACCGGGACAGGTGGCTATGGCTACACCTTC
cdr3_aa: CASRTGTGGYGYTF
clone_size: few
v_call: TRBV2
d_call: TRBD1
cdr3_length: 14
j_call: TRBJ1-2

cdr3_nt: TGTGCCTGGAGTACGGGGTTGGGAACTGAAGCTTTCTTT
cdr3_aa: CAWSTGLGTEAFF
clone_size: -
v_call: TRBV30
d_call: -
cdr3_length: 13
j_call: TRBJ1-1

cdr3_nt: TGTGCCAGCAGGGTCGTAGAAGATACGCAGTATTTT
cdr3_aa: CASRVVEDTQYF
clone_size: -
v_call: TRBV9
d_call: -
cdr3_length: 12
j_call: TRBJ2-3

cdr3_nt: TGTGCCAGCAGCTCGCGGTCGAACACTGAAGCTTTCTTT
cdr3_aa: CASSSRSNTEAFF
clone_size: -
v_call: TRBV11-3
d_call: -
cdr3_length: 13
j_call: TRBJ1-1